A selection of T cell receptor beta chains follows, all from one sample in a study of cytomegalovirus exposure and HLA in healthy donors. Profiling relied on immunoSEQ multiplex PCR, and the TCRdb table lists in-frame clones only, not all of them. The table has 250,000 or so clones, over 90% seen once. What was sequenced was PBMCs. The receptors come from a girl between 2 and 10 years old in good health and CMV-seronegative. Each CDR3 is given with its conserved first and last residue. The D gene is left open where the match is weak. Where a row states a size, it is once, few, many or the class of an expanded clone; other rows omit it.

cdr3_aa cdr3_nt clone_size j_call v_call d_call
CSVLQEGGYTF TGCAGCGTGCTTCAGGAGGGGGGCTACACCTTC . TRBJ1-2 TRBV29-1 .
CASSQGAGGPETQYF TGTGCCAGTAGCCAAGGAGCGGGGGGGCCGGAGACCCAGTACTTC . TRBJ2-5 TRBV19 TRBD2
CASSRTGQYF TGTGCCAGCAGTAGGACAGGGCAGTACTTC once TRBJ2-7 TRBV2 TRBD1
CASSQDPDRPAGSGNTIYF TGTGCCAGCAGCCAAGATCCGGACAGGCCCGCAGGCTCTGGAAACACCATATATTTT . TRBJ1-3 TRBV14 TRBD1
CASSVRRTGNTGELFF TGTGCCAGCAGCGTGAGGCGGACAGGGAACACCGGGGAGCTGTTTTTT . TRBJ2-2 TRBV9 TRBD1
CASSSRDYNEQFF TGTGCCAGCAGCAGCAGGGACTACAATGAGCAGTTCTTC . TRBJ2-1 TRBV5-4 .
CASSLAGADEQFF TGTGCCAGCAGCTTAGCGGGGGCGGATGAGCAGTTCTTC once TRBJ2-1 TRBV7-6 .
CASSLYVGGQGGGYTF TGTGCCAGCAGCTTATACGTCGGAGGACAGGGAGGGGGCTACACCTTC . TRBJ1-2 TRBV13 TRBD1
CASSYMEGNTEAFF TGTGCCAGCAGTTACATGGAGGGGAACACTGAAGCTTTCTTT . TRBJ1-1 TRBV6-6 .
CASSLVAHVRNTEAFF TGTGCCAGCAGCTTAGTGGCCCACGTAAGGAACACTGAAGCTTTCTTT once TRBJ1-1 TRBV7-9 .
CASSTKTGRSSYNSPLHF TGTGCCAGCAGCACCAAGACAGGAAGGAGCTCCTATAATTCACCCCTCCACTTT . TRBJ1-6 TRBV7-8 .
CASSYSPGRGIETQYF TGTGCCAGCAGTTACTCCCCCGGGAGGGGGATTGAGACCCAGTACTTC . TRBJ2-5 TRBV6-5 TRBD2
CASSPRGTSGRYNEQFF TGTGCCAGCAGTCCCCGAGGGACTAGCGGGAGATACAATGAGCAGTTCTTC . TRBJ2-1 TRBV27 TRBD2
CASSIGLAGTQYF TGTGCCAGTAGTATCGGGCTAGCAGGGACCCAGTACTTC . TRBJ2-5 TRBV19 .
CASSASTGGYGYTF TGTGCCAGCAGTGCTTCGACAGGGGGCTATGGCTACACCTTC . TRBJ1-2 TRBV6-1 TRBD1
CASSHAGVNYGYTF TGTGCCAGCAGCCACGCAGGGGTGAACTATGGCTACACCTTC . TRBJ1-2 TRBV4-2 .
CASSSSPPRLAVYREQFF TGTGCCAGCAGTTCTAGCCCGCCCAGGCTAGCGGTTTACAGGGAGCAGTTCTTC once TRBJ2-1 TRBV27 TRBD2
CASSIGGSAFF TGTGCCAGTAGTATAGGAGGTTCAGCTTTCTTT . TRBJ1-1 TRBV19 .
CASSLGQGQETQYF TGTGCCAGCAGCTTGGGACAGGGTCAAGAGACCCAGTACTTC . TRBJ2-5 TRBV7-6 TRBD1
CASSLAGSLEETQYF TGTGCCAGCAGCTTAGCGGGCAGTTTGGAAGAGACCCAGTACTTC . TRBJ2-5 TRBV11-1 .
CAWENGLAGYNEQFF TGTGCCTGGGAGAACGGACTAGCGGGTTACAATGAGCAGTTCTTC . TRBJ2-1 TRBV30 TRBD2
CASSEGAGGDIQYF TGTGCCAGCAGCGAAGGGGCAGGGGGCGACATTCAGTACTTC . TRBJ2-4 TRBV11-1 TRBD1
CASSYRGGERRETQYF TGTGCCAGCAGTTACCGCGGCGGGGAGAGGAGGGAGACCCAGTACTTC . TRBJ2-5 TRBV6-5 .
CASKRTYNEQFF TGTGCCAGCAAGCGGACGTACAATGAGCAGTTCTTC . TRBJ2-1 TRBV6-1 .
CASRTGGANTEAFF TGTGCCAGCAGGACGGGGGGCGCAAACACTGAAGCTTTCTTT . TRBJ1-1 TRBV27 .
CASSYFLSSYNSPLHF TGTGCCAGCAGTTACTTCCTGAGCTCCTATAATTCACCCCTCCACTTT . TRBJ1-6 TRBV6-5 .
CASSFPPGQVIRGNQPQHF TGTGCCAGCAGTTTTCCCCCCGGACAGGTAATTAGGGGCAATCAGCCCCAGCATTTT . TRBJ1-5 TRBV28 TRBD1
CASGTNMNTEAFF TGTGCTAGTGGGACAAATATGAACACTGAAGCTTTCTTT . TRBJ1-1 TRBV12-5 .
CASSEGRAGNEQFF TGCGCCAGCAGTGAGGGGAGGGCTGGCAATGAGCAGTTCTTC few TRBJ2-1 TRBV10-1 TRBD2
CASSLGNPGFQETQYF TGTGCCAGCAGCTTAGGTAACCCGGGGTTCCAAGAGACCCAGTACTTC . TRBJ2-5 TRBV7-2 .
CSAQGKNIQYF TGCAGTGCCCAGGGAAAAAACATTCAGTACTTC . TRBJ2-4 TRBV20-1 .
CASSEAGGGGYTF TGTGCCAGCAGTGAAGCTGGGGGAGGTGGCTACACCTTC once TRBJ1-2 TRBV6-1 .
CASSADTTYEQYF TGTGCCAGCAGTGCGGACACAACCTACGAGCAGTACTTC . TRBJ2-7 TRBV6-1 .
CAITPGNSFYGYTF TGTGCCATCACTCCGGGAAACAGTTTCTATGGCTACACCTTC . TRBJ1-2 TRBV10-3 .
CASSSTPGQAFEVGYEQFF TGTGCCAGCAGCTCCACCCCGGGACAGGCCTTCGAGGTTGGATATGAGCAGTTCTTC . TRBJ2-1 TRBV28 TRBD1
CASSYTYEQYF TGTGCCAGCAGCTATACCTACGAGCAGTACTTC . TRBJ2-7 TRBV7-9 .
CASSPTGAIYNEQFF TGTGCCAGCAGCCCGACAGGGGCGATATACAATGAGCAGTTCTTC few TRBJ2-1 TRBV7-9 TRBD1
CASSSPGQGGETQYF TGTGCCAGCAGCTCCCCGGGACAAGGGGGAGAGACCCAGTACTTC . TRBJ2-5 TRBV7-6 .
CASSPLAGTGSLVDIQYF TGTGCCAGCTCACCGCTAGCTGGGACAGGGAGTCTCGTGGACATTCAGTACTTC . TRBJ2-4 TRBV18 TRBD1
CASSSGLDFNEQFF TGTGCCAGCAGCTCGGGACTAGATTTCAATGAGCAGTTCTTC . TRBJ2-1 TRBV13 TRBD2
CASSNLGGLLNTEAFF TGTGCCAGTAGTAACCTCGGGGGACTCCTGAACACTGAAGCTTTCTTT . TRBJ1-1 TRBV19 .
CASSSRDYEQYF TGTGCCAGCAGCTCGAGAGACTACGAGCAGTACTTC . TRBJ2-7 TRBV13 .
CASSLGSGGSSSYNEQFF TGTGCCAGCAGCTTAGGAAGTGGCGGGAGTAGCTCCTACAATGAGCAGTTCTTC . TRBJ2-1 TRBV13 TRBD2
CASSSDRPLYGYTF TGTGCCAGCAGTTCGGACAGGCCCCTCTATGGCTACACCTTC . TRBJ1-2 TRBV5-6 TRBD1
CASISYHQTDRGSSGNTIYF TGTGCCAGCATCTCTTACCACCAAACGGACAGGGGGAGCTCTGGAAACACCATATATTTT . TRBJ1-3 TRBV27 TRBD1